The TCR beta chain under discussion was sequenced for a study of CD8 T cells in ankylosing spondylitis. Study observations and caveats: Apparently characteristic of ankylosing spondylitis blood was a TCR beta motif (under ten highly homologous variants). Clones linked to disease, bearing a CD8+ phenotype, were relatively rare in peripheral blood. Reportedly, disease-linked clones are significantly enriched in ankylosing spondylitis patients' matched synovial fluid.

Libraries of TCR beta came from quantitative 5'-RACE with molecular barcodes. TCRdb reprocessed the 5' RACE reads with MiXCR, giving one entry per CDR3 protein. Counted here are some 840,000 distinct CDR3 sequences, about an eighth occurring once; the ten biggest clones make up 0.51%. This clonotype was observed a few times. Its antigen is not identified. The sequence came from a male donor with ankylosing spondylitis. What was sequenced was blood, either unsorted or a sorted T cell fraction (not recorded which).

In DNA form, the CDR3 reads TGCAGTGCTAGAGTGGGTGAGCAGTTCTTC. Its protein is CSARVGEQFF. The chain couples TRBV20-1 to TRBJ2-1; D is uncertain. The CDR3 is 10 residues long. In germline, CDR1 is DFQATT, CDR2 SNEGSKA (reference sequence). The ends were cut back, 1 base at V and 9 bases at J, with 4 bases in the middle.